These 5 T cell receptor beta chains were sequenced from one sample in a study of T cells after yellow fever vaccination. TCRdb re-called the 5' RACE reads through MiXCR, storing one row per CDR3 protein. The data show some 600,000 distinct CDR3 sequences, more than 9% seen once. Sequencing was performed on PBMCs, taken on the day of the yellow fever booster vaccination. The receptors originated from a man between 25 and 39 years old who received the YFV17D yellow fever vaccine.

The V gene is TRBV7-9, the J gene TRBJ1-3, with D hard to call. Germline-derived CDR1 and CDR2 are SEHNR and FQNEAQ (reference sequence). The length of the CDR3 is 15 residues. The V end lost 0 bases, the J end lost 2 bases, and 8 bases lay between the germline ends. The CDR3 spells CASSLAVLPGNTIYF. CDR3 coding DNA: TGTGCCAGCAGCTTAGCGGTATTGCCTGGAAACACCATATATTTT.

The rearrangement uses TRBV29-1 and TRBJ2-1; 7 bases are shared with TRBD1. CDR1 is SQVTM, CDR2 ANQGSEA, per germline. Losses at the gene ends were 6 bases for V and 0 bases for J; bases not matched to a gene: 2. The CDR3 runs 13 residues. The CDR3 coding sequence is TGCAGCGTGGGACAGCTCTCCTACAATGAGCAGTTCTTC. This encodes CSVGQLSYNEQFF.

This clonotype was observed a few times. The CDR3 loop reads CASSEPRASGQETQYF. CDR3 sequence (DNA): TGTGCCAGCAGTGAACCCAGAGCGTCCGGCCAAGAGACCCAGTACTTC. The J gene is TRBJ2-5, the V gene TRBV2; D is ambiguous. The CDR3 covers 16 residues. CDR1 and CDR2 from the germline V gene are SNHLY and FYNNEI. Trimming took off 2 bases at V and 1 base at J, with 14 bases between the two ends.

V gene TRBV6-5 combines with J gene TRBJ2-7; 12 bases are a match to TRBD2. This CDR3 comprises 17 residues. V shed 0 bases and J 2 bases; nucleotides not matched to a gene: 5. From germline, CDR1 is MNHEY and CDR2 SVGAGI. The CDR3 DNA reads TGTGCCAGCAGTTACTCCCAGACTAGCGGGAGAGCCTACGAGCAGTACTTC. Encoded protein: CASSYSQTSGRAYEQYF.

The genes are TRBV28 and TRBJ1-5; D not certain. CDR1 and CDR2 from the germline V gene are MDHEN and SYDVKM. The CDR3 is made up of 14 amino acids. The V gene lost 5 bases and the J gene lost 10 bases, with 18 bases spanning the gap. The CDR3 DNA reads as TGTGCCAGCAGTGAATACAGAAGGTCCGGACCCCAGCATTTT. Its protein is CASSEYRRSGPQHF.